A single TCR beta chain is shown here with its context. Sequencing was performed with immunoSEQ multiplex PCR; in TCRdb, only in-frame clones are kept and a portion is missing. The sample holds 250,000 to 300,000 clones, 88% seen once. The data were obtained in a study of blood T cell repertoires in COVID-19. Germline-derived CDR1 and CDR2 are SGHTA and FQGNSA. The V segment lost 5 bases and the J segment 2 bases; nucleotides outside the gene matches: 5. This CDR3 region has 14 residues. The chain carries TRBV7-2 and TRBJ2-7; 8 nucleotides line up with TRBD1. Sequencing was carried out using peripheral blood. This TCR derives from a woman aged 40 to 55 who had recovered from COVID-19. CDR3 DNA sequence: TGTGCCAGCAGCGGGCGGACAGGGCCCTACGAGCAGTACTTC. Translated, it gives CASSGRTGPYEQYF.